The clone carrying this T cell receptor (beta chain) appeared a single time. Its antigen is undetermined. This entry comes from a study of T cell responses to AZD1222 COVID-19 vaccine. The V gene's germline CDR1 is SGHNT and CDR2 YYREEE (reference sequence). V was clipped by 4 bases and J by 3 bases, with 4 bases between them. The CDR3 is 11 amino acids. The table came from immunoSEQ multiplex PCR; TCRdb's copy has only in-frame clones and leaves some out. The sample yields roughly 150,000 clones, approximately 91% seen once. Study results and caveats: It should be noted that donors were predominantly white British and more often female, and clonal diversity was possibly underestimated.

The rearrangement joins TRBV5-4 to TRBJ2-5; no firm D call. Specimen: peripheral blood, collected 28 days after the second AZD1222 dose. This TCR derives from an adult who received the AZD1222 COVID-19 vaccine. The CDR3 here is CASSREETQYF. CDR3 coding DNA: TGTGCCAGCAGCCGGGAAGAGACCCAGTACTTC.